A single sample is the source of the 24 T cell receptor beta chains below, sequenced in a study of a mutant IDH1 vaccine in newly diagnosed glioma (dated by TCRdb to about 2021). Taken with the paper, the label for time point translates to: week 47, end of study. Every vaccine dose consisted of 300 ug of a 20-mer mutant IDH1 peptide in Montanide, administered subcutaneously together with topical imiquimod. Libraries were made using the immunoSEQ multiplex PCR assay. Here the immuneACCESS table is served through TCRdb, limited to in-frame sequences with V and J called. Missing clones are a known gap in these copies; in checked studies unresolved V genes cover under half, and the rest lacks a known reason. The sample yields tens of thousands of clones; roughly four fifths were counted once. The ten largest clonotypes hold roughly 5.6% of the sample. Antigen specificity for these receptors is unknown.

The sequences come from PBMCs, collected from a glioma patient whose treatment included an IDH1 peptide vaccine. These receptors were taken from a man aged 35 to 55 with glioma.

J is TRBJ1-1 and V is TRBV5-1; D gene uncertain. V lost 1 base and J lost 7, with 8 bases in between. Germline lookup yields CDR1 SGHRS and CDR2 YFSETQ. The CDR3 is made up of 12 amino acids. The DNA of the CDR3 is TGCGCCAGCAGCTTGTCGGTGGGTGAAGCTTTCTTT. This sequence encodes CASSLSVGEAFF.

The chain employs TRBV9 and TRBJ1-5; D remains unclear. Looked up from germline, CDR1 is SGDLS and CDR2 is YYNGEE. This CDR3 comprises 15 residues. Trimming cost V 4 bases and J 1 base, with 12 bases left between them. DNA of the CDR3: TGTGCCAGCAGCCCCGACGGGATAAGCAATCAGCCCCAGCATTTT. Residues: CASSPDGISNQPQHF.

The CDR3 loop reads CASSFGLPSGEQYF. The CDR3 nucleotides read TGTGCCAGCAGTTTCGGGCTACCCTCTGGAGAGCAGTACTTC. V usage is TRBV27 and J usage is TRBJ2-7, with unresolved D. The CDR3 contains 14 residues. V was pared by 3 bases and J by 7 bases, with 16 bases between. Germline V gives CDR1 MNHEY, CDR2 SMNVEV (reference sequence).

V and J are TRBV7-2 and TRBJ2-3; D possibly corresponds to TRBD2 (6 bases). The V and J ends lost 1 base and 4 bases respectively, with 6 bases between them. CDR3 size: 13 residues. Germline V gene data show CDR1 as SGHTA and CDR2 as FQGNSA. CDR3 in amino acids: CASSLGGADTQYF. CDR3 DNA sequence: TGTGCCAGCAGCTTAGGGGGGGCAGATACGCAGTATTTT. The full variable domain, its missing parts supplied by reference TRBV7-2 and TRBJ2-3, is GAGVSQSPSNKVTEKGKDVELRCDPISGHTALYWYRQSLGQGLEFLIYFQGNSAPDKSGLPSDRFSAERTGGSVSTLTIQRTQQEDSAVYLCASSLGGADTQYFGPGTRLTVL.

The chain joins TRBV4-3 to TRBJ1-5, with unresolved D. The CDR3 contains 14 residues. The V gene's germline CDR1 is LGHNA and CDR2 YSLEER. V was shortened by 2 bases and J by 6 bases, with 11 bases between the two germline ends. In nucleotides, the CDR3 is TGCGCCAGCAGCCAAACGCAACCAGGTCAGCCCCAGCATTTT. The encoded protein is CASSQTQPGQPQHF.

The chain couples TRBV9 to TRBJ1-6; D is uncertain. Germline V gene sequence: CDR1 SGDLS, CDR2 YYNGEE. CDR3 length equals 14 residues. Trimming took 0 bases from V and 8 from J, leaving 9 bases between them. The CDR3 DNA follows: TGTGCCAGCAGCGTAGCGGGGTTCGATTCACCCCTCCACTTT. This translates into CASSVAGFDSPLHF.

The V and J genes are TRBV10-3 and TRBJ1-4, with no clear D. CDR1 ENHRY and CDR2 SYGVKD come from the germline V gene. The CDR3 is 13 residues long. Trimming left V 7 bases short and J 2 bases short, with 8 bases between. CDR3 loop: CAIKPGTNEKLFF. Written as DNA, the CDR3 is TGTGCCATCAAGCCCGGGACTAATGAAAAACTGTTTTTT.

This chain joins TRBV12-5 and TRBJ2-3; 9 bases are a match to TRBD1. This CDR3 has 15 residues. J lost 2 bases, V lost 5 bases, and 5 bases had no gene match. Germline CDR1 LGHNT, CDR2 FRNRAP. The CDR3: CASGPGTGNTDTQYF. The CDR3 DNA sequence: TGTGCTAGTGGTCCCGGGACAGGGAACACAGATACGCAGTATTTT. The variable domain in full, completed from reference TRBV12-5 and TRBJ2-3, reads DARVTQTPRHKVTEMGQEVTMRCQPILGHNTVFWYRQTMMQGLELLAYFRNRAPLDDSGMPKDRFSAEMPDATLATLKIQPSEPRDSAVYFCASGPGTGNTDTQYFGPGTRLTVL.

The rearrangement links TRBV5-6 to TRBJ2-1; 10 nucleotides match TRBD1. The junction had 3 bases not matched to a gene; V was cut back by 3 bases and J by 6 bases. The CDR3 totals 14 residues. The germline V gene has CDR1 SGHDT and CDR2 YYEEEE. Here the CDR3 reads CASSWGQGSNEQFF. The CDR3 DNA reads TGTGCCAGCAGCTGGGGACAGGGGAGCAATGAGCAGTTCTTC.

The chain joins TRBV9 to TRBJ1-1, with 8 bases fitting TRBD1. With 4 bases clipped from V and 7 bases from J, the junction kept 9 bases outside the gene matches. Germline CDR1 and CDR2: SGDLS and YYNGEE. The CDR3 consists of 14 residues. In DNA, the CDR3 is TGTGCCAGCAGCCCCCGGACAGGGCGGGGTGAAGCTTTCTTT. It is translated as CASSPRTGRGEAFF.

V is TRBV6-1 and J is TRBJ2-7; TRBD2 is a possible D gene (6 bases). Germline CDR1 and CDR2: MNHNS and SASEGT. The CDR3 has 14 amino acids. Trimming took 8 bases from V and 2 from J, leaving 16 bases between them. The DNA for the CDR3 is TGTGCCAGCTCAGAGGATAGGACTACCTACGAGCAGTACTTC. Translation: CASSEDRTTYEQYF.

The chain is built from TRBV7-9 and TRBJ2-1; tentative D call: TRBD2 (5 bases). CDR3 length: 13 amino acids. Looked up from germline, CDR1 is SEHNR and CDR2 is FQNEAQ (reference sequence). Between the trimmed V and J ends, which lost 7 bases and 3 bases, there was a span of 10 bases. The chain's CDR3 is CASTPGDYNEQFF. Written as DNA, the CDR3 is TGTGCCAGCACCCCCGGGGACTACAATGAGCAGTTCTTC. Full variable domain (remainder filled in from reference TRBV7-9 and TRBJ2-1): DTGVSQNPRHKITKRGQNVTFRCDPISEHNRLYWYRQTLGQGPEFLTYFQNEAQLEKSRLLSDRFSAERPKGSFSTLEIQRTEQGDSAMYLCASTPGDYNEQFFGPGTRLTVL.

The gene calls are TRBV4-3 and TRBJ2-7, with unresolved D. This CDR3 spans 14 amino acids. Trimming removed 4 bases at V and 4 bases at J, with 14 bases between. The germline gives CDR1 LGHNA, CDR2 YSLEER. The CDR3 nucleotides are TGCGCCAGCAGCCCATCGTCGGTGGGGTACGAGCAGTACTTC. Translated, it gives CASSPSSVGYEQYF.

The CDR3 region has the DNA TGTGCCAGCAGAGGCACTAGCACAGATACGCAGTATTTT. This gives the protein CASRGTSTDTQYF. The chain uses TRBV5-4 and TRBJ2-3; D gene unclear. Germline loops: CDR1 SGHNT, CDR2 YYREEE (reference sequence). The CDR3 consists of 13 residues. Trimming cost V 5 bases and J 0 bases, with 7 bases left between them.

The chain's CDR3 is CAIAGQGDTRFETQYF. The CDR3 nucleotides are TGTGCCATAGCCGGTCAGGGGGATACTCGTTTTGAGACCCAGTACTTC. V usage is TRBV10-3 and J usage is TRBJ2-5; 7 bases line up with TRBD1. Trimming removed 9 bases from V and 5 bases from J; junction bases left unmatched: 18. Germline assignment: CDR1 ENHRY and CDR2 SYGVKD. The CDR3 is made up of 16 amino acids.

The CDR3 is CASSPATGGYEQYF. The CDR3 coding sequence is TGTGCCAGCAGCCCCGCCACAGGGGGCTACGAGCAGTACTTC. The gene calls are TRBV28 and TRBJ2-7; 8 nucleotides agree with TRBD1. V shed 6 bases and J 3 bases; nucleotides not matched to a gene: 7. The CDR3 consists of 14 residues. The germline V gene has CDR1 MDHEN and CDR2 SYDVKM.

This sequence joins TRBV9 and TRBJ1-2; D unclear. V shed 0 bases and J shed 4 bases, with 16 bases lying between them. CDR1 is SGDLS, CDR2 YYNGEE, per germline. The CDR3 spans 16 residues. The CDR3 DNA follows: TGTGCCAGCAGCGTAGATCACTCCCTGGTGCCCTATGGCTACACCTTC. Encoded protein: CASSVDHSLVPYGYTF.

The chain employs TRBV27 and TRBJ1-1; weak D call: TRBD1 (5 bases). This CDR3 is built from 14 residues. V was trimmed by 2 bases and J by 1 base, leaving 8 bases between them. From germline, CDR1 is MNHEY and CDR2 SMNVEV (reference sequence). CDR3 in DNA: TGTGCCAGCAGTTTAAGGGGTCAGAACACTGAAGCTTTCTTT. Amino acid sequence: CASSLRGQNTEAFF.

J is TRBJ1-1 and V is TRBV25-1; D remains ambiguous. The CDR3 has 13 amino acids. V shed 7 bases and J shed 5 bases, with 14 bases lying between them. Germline CDR1 reads MGHDK; CDR2 reads SYGVNS. The CDR3 nucleotides are TGTGCCAGCACAAGCTGGGTCGGTACTGAAGCTTTCTTT. Its protein product is CASTSWVGTEAFF.

V and J are TRBV29-1 and TRBJ2-6; weak D call: TRBD1 (6 bases). The CDR3 runs to 14 residues. Germline loops: CDR1 SQVTM, CDR2 ANQGSEA. V was cut by 3 bases and J by 2 bases, with 8 bases left in between. CDR3 coding DNA: TGCAGCGTTGAGGCAGGGGCTGGGGCCAACGTCCTGACTTTC. Translated, it gives CSVEAGAGANVLTF.

The chain uses TRBV21-1 and TRBJ2-7; the listed D gene, TRBD2, was not tested against the DNA. TRBV21-1 is termed a pseudogene. This CDR3 region has 15 residues. CDR3 bases: TGTGCCAGCAGCAAACGGGCTCGTAGCGAATACGAGCAGTACTTC. Its translation: CASSKRARSEYEQYF.

The gene calls are TRBV2 and TRBJ2-5; 8 bases are shared with TRBD2. J lost 7 bases, V lost 10 bases, and 11 bases had no gene match. The CDR3 covers 13 residues. CDR1 and CDR2 from the germline V gene are SNHLY and FYNNEI. The CDR3, as DNA: TGTGCCACCGGACTAGCCGCGCAGGGGACCCAGTACTTC. Translated: CATGLAAQGTQYF.

The rearrangement joins TRBV6-5 to TRBJ2-3; either TRBD1 or TRBD2 may fit D (5 bases each). This CDR3 contains 16 residues. Per the germline V gene, CDR1 is MNHEY and CDR2 is SVGAGI. Trimming took off 0 bases at V and 0 bases at J, with 10 bases between the two ends. The CDR3, as DNA: TGTGCCAGCAGTTACTCGGGGCGGGCTAGCACAGATACGCAGTATTTT. Translating it yields CASSYSGRASTDTQYF.

The rearrangement joins TRBV15 to TRBJ1-2; D possibly corresponds to TRBD1 (6 bases). CDR3 length: 15 amino acids. Germline CDR1 reads LNHNV; CDR2 reads YYDKDF (reference sequence). Trimming shortened V by 1 base and J by 5 bases, and 14 bases separated the two germline ends. CDR3: CATSRGADRIYGYTF. CDR3 coding DNA: TGTGCCACCAGCAGAGGCGCCGACAGGATTTATGGCTACACCTTC.